This entry is about one T cell receptor beta chain. Its target is not known. A much larger clonotype is one base distant, so this may be a read error. Next came a second PCR, run for about 6 to 11 cycles, which used a sample-barcoded 5' primer along with a J-beta primer mix. TCRdb used MiXCR to reprocess the 5' RACE reads, holding one entry per CDR3 protein. The table lists 1.6 million or so distinct CDR3 sequences, around 35% of them singletons, with over 9% in the top ten. These data originate in a study of blood T cells in healthy people across ages. The germline gives CDR1 SGHAT, CDR2 FQNNGV. CDR3 size: 15 residues. The V end was cut by 1 base, the J end by 6 bases, with 13 bases between. Study-wide findings and caveats: Conclusively comparing naive with antigen-experienced cells was impossible with unsorted PBMCs. Long-lived donors had more naive CD4+ cells and higher diversity than aged donors.

Donor samples were obtained from healthy Caucasian individuals from Russia, aged 6 to 90. Samples each had at least 5.5 micrograms of total RNA extracted. This TCR was recovered from a young woman in good health. The chain links TRBV11-2 to TRBJ2-1; D may correspond to TRBD1 or TRBD2 (5 bases each). The source material was blood. The CDR3 here is CASSLGLERGNEQFF. In DNA, the CDR3 is TGTGCCAGCAGCTTAGGTCTTGAGAGGGGCAATGAGCAGTTCTTC.